The 27 T cell receptor beta chains given below trace back to one sample, sequenced in a study of OX40 agonist ivuxolimab in advanced cancers. TCRdb's copy holds only in-frame clones and misses some; the assay was immunoSEQ multiplex PCR. The table has 53,000 or so clones, 84% seen once. The sequences come from CD4+ or CD8+ T cells sorted from blood, collected in a trial of the OX40 agonist ivuxolimab. These receptors all stem from an adult with an advanced solid tumor such as melanoma, head and neck, liver or kidney cancer.

V and J are TRBV9 and TRBJ2-5, with 7 nucleotides matching TRBD1. V gave up 6 bases and J gave up 5 bases; unmatched junction bases: 13. The CDR3 loop spans 15 amino acids. Germline V gene data show CDR1 as SGDLS and CDR2 as YYNGEE. CDR3 in DNA: TGTGCCAGCACCCTGACCGTGGGACAGTGGGAGACCCAGTACTTC. Its protein is CASTLTVGQWETQYF.

The CDR3 bases are TGCAGTGCCAACAGGGAGCGGGAGCAGTACTTC. Protein product: CSANREREQYF. The chain combines TRBV20-1 with TRBJ2-7, with D maybe TRBD1 (6 bases). The CDR3 consists of 11 residues. Trimming removed 6 bases at V and 7 bases at J, with 13 bases between. Germline V gene data show CDR1 as DFQATT and CDR2 as SNEGSKA (reference sequence).

This clone turned up a few times. This chain uses TRBV11-1 with TRBJ1-2; D remains unclear. Germline V gene sequence: CDR1 SGHAT, CDR2 FQDESV (reference sequence). Trimming pared 6 bases from V and 0 bases from J, leaving 8 bases between. This CDR3 spans 13 amino acids. This chain's CDR3 is CASSLRANYGYTF. Here the CDR3 DNA reads TGTGCCAGCAGTTTAAGAGCTAACTATGGCTACACCTTC.

The chain has TRBV19 and TRBJ1-4, with D possibly TRBD1 on 6 matching bases. The CDR3 runs to 13 residues. Trimming left V 6 bases short and J 6 bases short, with 11 bases between. Germline V CDR1 and CDR2: LNHDA, SQIVND (reference sequence). The CDR3 reads CASREGGDEKLFF. The CDR3 DNA is TGTGCCAGTAGGGAAGGGGGAGATGAAAAACTGTTTTTT.

The genes are TRBV5-4 and TRBJ1-2, with D tentatively TRBD1 (5 bases). The CDR3 length is 15 residues. Germline lookup yields CDR1 SGHNT and CDR2 YYREEE (reference sequence). Between the trimmed V and J ends, which lost 6 bases and 4 bases, there was a span of 19 bases. The CDR3: CASIPWGGSLYGYTF. CDR3 sequence (DNA): TGTGCCAGCATCCCCTGGGGGGGATCTCTCTATGGCTACACCTTC.

The V and J genes are TRBV6-5 and TRBJ1-4; D may be TRBD1 (6 bases). From germline, CDR1 is MNHEY and CDR2 SVGAGI. Trimming removed 6 bases at V and 8 bases at J, with 19 bases between. CDR3 length: 15 residues. The CDR3: CASSKPWTAGEKLFF. CDR3 nucleotides: TGTGCCAGCAGCAAACCCTGGACAGCGGGGGAAAAACTGTTTTTT.

V is TRBV5-1 and J is TRBJ2-2, with 9 bases fitting TRBD1. The germline V gene encodes CDR1 SGHRS and CDR2 YFSETQ. The CDR3 has 16 amino acids. V lost 5 bases, J lost 5 bases, and 10 bases stayed unmatched. The CDR3 DNA sequence: TGCGCCAGCAGACAGACCGGGACAGGGAAGACCGGGGAGCTGTTTTTT. Translation gives CASRQTGTGKTGELFF.

This clone was found a few times. The chain carries TRBV27 and TRBJ2-7; TRBD1 matches at 11 bases. The CDR3 consists of 15 residues. CDR1 and CDR2 from the germline V gene are MNHEY and SMNVEV (reference sequence). J was trimmed by 4 bases and V by 5 bases; bases with no gene match: 7. The CDR3 coding sequence is TGTGCCAGCAGTCCCCCGGGACAGGGGGTATACGAGCAGTACTTC. As protein: CASSPPGQGVYEQYF.

CDR3 loop: CASSYKGGSGYEQYF. The CDR3 coding sequence is TGTGCCAGCAGTTACAAGGGGGGTTCTGGGTACGAGCAGTACTTC. The chain couples TRBV6-5 to TRBJ2-7; D tentatively reads TRBD1 or TRBD2 (6 bases each). CDR1 and CDR2 from the germline V gene are MNHEY and SVGAGI. This CDR3 contains 15 residues. V was cut by 2 bases and J by 4 bases, with 15 bases left in between.

The chain recombines TRBV28 with TRBJ2-5; TRBD1 matches 9 bases. V lost 8 bases, J lost 0 bases, and 16 bases stayed unmatched. Germline loops: CDR1 MDHEN, CDR2 SYDVKM. The CDR3 length is 18 residues. The CDR3 nucleotides are TGTGCCAGCTTCCCATGGGTGGGACAGGGAAACAACCAAGAGACCCAGTACTTC. Encoded protein: CASFPWVGQGNNQETQYF.

Within the sample, this clone is medium-sized. This sequence joins TRBV29-1 and TRBJ1-2, with 7 bases aligning to TRBD1. CDR1 is SQVTM and CDR2 is ANQGSEA in the germline V gene. Trimming at V came to 4 bases and at J to 7 bases, leaving 6 bases not matched to a gene. The CDR3 length is 12 residues. As DNA, the CDR3 is TGCAGCGTTGGGGGAGGGGGCGTTGGCTACACCTTC. This sequence encodes CSVGGGGVGYTF.

This sequence joins TRBV23-1 and TRBJ2-1; the D gene could be TRBD1 or TRBD2 (5 bases each). TRBV23-1 is marked as an open reading frame, function uncertain. Trimming took off 2 bases at V and 3 bases at J, with 14 bases between the two ends. The CDR3 has 16 residues. DNA for the CDR3: TGCGCCAGCAGTCAACTAAGGAGGCAGGGCTACAATGAGCAGTTCTTC. This translates into CASSQLRRQGYNEQFF.

This chain joins TRBV19 and TRBJ1-5; D gene ambiguous. CDR3 size: 13 residues. CDR1 and CDR2 (germline): LNHDA, SQIVND (reference sequence). With 7 bases removed from V and 2 bases from J, the gap between germline ends came to 9 bases. The CDR3 protein is CASTSLGNQPQHF. The DNA of the CDR3 is TGTGCCAGTACCTCCCTGGGCAATCAGCCCCAGCATTTT.

This rearrangement joins TRBV15 to TRBJ1-3, with D uncertain. The V end lost 1 base, the J end lost 0 bases, and 22 bases lay between the germline ends. Germline values: CDR1 LNHNV, CDR2 YYDKDF (reference sequence). The CDR3 extends over 20 amino acids. As DNA, the CDR3 is TGTGCCACCAGCAGAGGCCTCGGGGTTGGATTATTAGTCTCTGGAAACACCATATATTTT. Amino acid sequence: CATSRGLGVGLLVSGNTIYF.

The chain recombines TRBV6-1 with TRBJ2-1; weak D call: TRBD1 (6 bases). The CDR3 contains 13 residues. V gave up 8 bases and J gave up 6 bases, with 14 bases separating them. Germline V CDR1 and CDR2: MNHNS, SASEGT. The CDR3 DNA is TGTGCCAGCGGGCAGGGGTTGATCAATGAGCAGTTCTTC. Amino acid sequence: CASGQGLINEQFF.

The gene calls are TRBV4-1 and TRBJ1-1; weak D call: TRBD1 (5 bases). Trimming left V 1 base short and J 10 bases short, with 28 bases between. Germline lookup yields CDR1 MGHRA and CDR2 YSYEKL. The CDR3 is 18 residues long. The CDR3 is CASSQGPTGEPTKRGAFF. For the CDR3, the DNA is TGCGCCAGCAGCCAAGGACCGACGGGGGAGCCGACCAAGAGAGGAGCTTTCTTT.

This clone has more than one count but fewer than ten. This sequence joins TRBV5-6 and TRBJ2-3; 9 nucleotides align to TRBD2. The CDR3 loop spans 16 amino acids. Looked up from germline, CDR1 is SGHDT and CDR2 is YYEEEE. V shed 3 bases and J 1 base; nucleotides not matched to a gene: 6. The chain's CDR3 is CASSSSERGGTDTQYF. The DNA for the CDR3 is TGTGCCAGCAGCTCCTCTGAGCGGGGGGGCACAGATACGCAGTATTTT. Supplemented by reference TRBV5-6 and TRBJ2-3, the full variable domain reads DAGVTQSPTHLIKTRGQQVTLRCSPKSGHDTVSWYQQALGQGPQFIFQYYEEEERQRGNFPDRFSGHQFPNYSSELNVNALLLGDSALYLCASSSSERGGTDTQYFGPGTRLTVL.

The V and J genes are TRBV6-1 and TRBJ2-7; TRBD1 matches 12 bases. CDR3 length equals 14 residues. The V gene's germline CDR1 is MNHNS and CDR2 SASEGT. J gave up 6 bases and V 8 bases, and 8 bases lay outside the gene matches. The CDR3 spells CASLKGQGASEQYF. The CDR3 nucleotides are TGTGCCAGCTTAAAGGGACAGGGGGCGAGCGAGCAGTACTTC.

The gene calls are TRBV11-1 and TRBJ1-4, with 9 nucleotides matching TRBD1. Germline CDR1 is SGHAT and CDR2 is FQDESV (reference sequence). CDR3 length: 14 residues. The V gene end was trimmed by 6 bases and the J gene end by 6 bases; junction bases not matched to a gene: 5. CDR3 residues: CASRTGQGDEKLFF. As DNA, the CDR3 is TGTGCCAGCAGAACGGGACAGGGTGATGAAAAACTGTTTTTT.

The chain joins TRBV18 to TRBJ1-1; 8 positions match TRBD1. The CDR3 extends over 13 amino acids. Unmatched junction bases numbered 7, after V lost 6 bases and J lost 7 bases. Germline CDR1 is KGHSH and CDR2 is LQKENI. The DNA for the CDR3 is TGTGCCAGCTCCCCTGGACAGGGTGGTGAAGCTTTCTTT. It codes for CASSPGQGGEAFF.

The chain is built from TRBV4-1 and TRBJ2-3; 8 nucleotides align to TRBD2. Germline V gives CDR1 MGHRA, CDR2 YSYEKL. The CDR3 is 16 residues long. The V gene end was trimmed by 4 bases and the J gene end by 1 base; junction bases not matched to a gene: 7. The CDR3 DNA follows: TGCGCCAGCAGCCTAACCCCGGGAGGGGGCACAGATACGCAGTATTTT. Translated, it gives CASSLTPGGGTDTQYF.

V gene TRBV9 combines with J gene TRBJ2-2; perhaps TRBD2 as D (5 bases). The CDR3 covers 16 residues. The germline V gene encodes CDR1 SGDLS and CDR2 YYNGEE. The V end was cut by 2 bases, the J end by 0 bases, with 11 bases between. CDR3 in amino acids: CASSVSGRANTGELFF. As DNA, the CDR3 is TGTGCCAGCAGCGTGAGCGGCAGAGCGAACACCGGGGAGCTGTTTTTT.

The genes are TRBV19 and TRBJ1-3, with 10 bases aligning to TRBD1. The CDR3 is 17 amino acids. CDR1 is LNHDA, CDR2 SQIVND, per germline (reference sequence). Trimming cost V 5 bases and J 2 bases; bases outside gene matches: 9. The CDR3, as DNA: TGTGCCAGTAGTGCCCTGGCCGGGACAGGGGCTGGAAACACCATATATTTT. Its protein is CASSALAGTGAGNTIYF.

The chain links TRBV19 to TRBJ1-3; no clear D gene. Trimming took 4 bases from V and 0 from J, leaving 13 bases between them. The germline V gene encodes CDR1 LNHDA and CDR2 SQIVND (reference sequence). This CDR3 has 16 residues. CDR3 nucleotides: TGTGCCAGTAGTAATGGTCCAGGAAACTCTGGAAACACCATATATTTT. Amino acids: CASSNGPGNSGNTIYF.

The chain combines TRBV19 with TRBJ2-3; 8 bases line up with TRBD2. The CDR3 runs to 14 residues. Germline V gene lookup returns CDR1 LNHDA and CDR2 SQIVND (reference sequence). V lost 7 bases, J lost 3 bases, and 6 bases stayed unmatched. This chain's CDR3 is CASKSGSETDTQYF. The CDR3 DNA reads TGTGCCAGTAAGAGCGGGAGCGAGACAGATACGCAGTATTTT.

The rearrangement links TRBV6-1 to TRBJ2-3; a weak D match, TRBD2 (6 bases). Trimming took 4 bases from V and 0 from J, leaving 11 bases between them. This CDR3 is built from 15 residues. Germline V gene sequence: CDR1 MNHNS, CDR2 SASEGT. The CDR3 protein is CASSGGLGSTDTQYF. The CDR3, as DNA: TGTGCCAGCAGTGGGGGACTCGGCAGCACAGATACGCAGTATTTT.

Here the CDR3 reads CASSRQTGNEQYF. The CDR3 DNA follows: TGCGCCAGCAGCCGCCAAACAGGGAACGAGCAGTACTTC. The chain links TRBV4-1 to TRBJ2-7, with D possibly TRBD1 on 6 matching bases. The CDR3 totals 13 residues. The V gene's germline CDR1 is MGHRA and CDR2 YSYEKL. V was trimmed by 4 bases and J by 5 bases, leaving 12 bases between them.